This T cell receptor beta chain was identified in a study of blood T cell repertoires in COVID-19. Study context: Acute and convalescent COVID-19 specimens originated in the United States, Italy and Spain. In each case, the material was cDNA or gDNA derived from T cells, B-cell-depleted T cells, or PBMCs.

In the study's own analysis: Cell counts per sample came from amplifying reference gene primers. The data were produced by immunoSEQ multiplex PCR, yet TCRdb's version contains in-frame clones alone and is incomplete. The D gene and trimming were derived from the DNA, and the V and J assignments and clone size from that table. Of about 400,000 clones listed, roughly 90% are singletons. This CDR3 comprises 14 residues. The trim removed 5 bases at V and 7 bases at J, leaving 10 bases unmatched. Germline CDR1 SGHVS, CDR2 FQNEAQ. This clone has a handful of counts. The specimen was peripheral blood. This TCR came from a man aged 40-49 years with acute or convalescent COVID-19. This rearrangement joins TRBV7-8 to TRBJ1-2; 7 bases are a match to TRBD1. Written as DNA, the CDR3 is TGTGCCAGCAGCCCTCGGACAGGTCGGGGTGGCTACACCTTC. It encodes CASSPRTGRGGYTF.